These 22 T cell receptor beta chains came from one sample sequenced in a study of blood T cells in healthy people across ages. Using a J-beta primer mix together with a sample-barcoded 5' primer, a second PCR was run for 7 to 11 cycles. TCRdb re-called the 5' RACE reads with MiXCR, one entry per CDR3 protein. Of 550,000 to 750,000 distinct CDR3 sequences listed, 20% to 25% were seen once; the top ten hold roughly 3.6%. The sequenced sample consisted of blood. Source of these receptors: a man in his 70s in good health.

The chain links TRBV7-2 to TRBJ2-7; 14 nucleotides line up with TRBD2. V lost 5 bases to trimming and J lost 3 bases; unmatched junction nucleotides: 3. This CDR3 region has 15 residues. CDR1 SGHTA and CDR2 FQGNSA come from the germline V gene. The DNA for the CDR3 is TGTGCCAGCAGCATCGGGACTAGCGGGGGCTACGAGCAGTACTTC. It codes for CASSIGTSGGYEQYF.

The table lists this clonotype with many counts. The CDR3 nucleotides read TGCGCCAGCAGCCCGGACAGGCCGAACACCGGGGAGCTGTTTTTT. Translated: CASSPDRPNTGELFF. This chain connects TRBV5-1 to TRBJ2-2; 7 bases map to TRBD1. Germline CDR1 reads SGHRS; CDR2 reads YFSETQ. This CDR3 comprises 15 residues. The V and J ends lost 4 bases and 0 bases, in that order; junction bases with no gene match: 3.

In this sample, this clonotype turned up a few times. The CDR3 reads CASTDRGRANYGYTF. The CDR3 region has the DNA TGTGCCAGCACCGACAGGGGACGAGCTAACTATGGCTACACCTTC. The rearrangement links TRBV3-1 to TRBJ1-2, with 8 nucleotides matching TRBD1. This CDR3 spans 15 amino acids. The germline CDR1 and CDR2 sequences are LGHDT and YNNKEL (reference sequence). J was trimmed by 0 bases and V by 7 bases; bases with no gene match: 7.

This clonotype was recorded a few times. The J gene is TRBJ2-3, the V gene TRBV20-1; TRBD2 agrees at 7 bases. Per germline, CDR1 DFQATT and CDR2 SNEGSKA (reference sequence). The CDR3 is 17 residues long. Unmatched junction bases numbered 11, after V lost 0 bases and J lost 2 bases. CDR3 DNA sequence: TGCAGTGCTAGAGATCCTGGGAGGGGCGGTCTCACAGATACGCAGTATTTT. Amino acids: CSARDPGRGGLTDTQYF.

The chain links TRBV13 to TRBJ2-1; TRBD1 matches at 8 bases. In germline, CDR1 is PRHDT, CDR2 FYEKMQ (reference sequence). With V trimmed by 4 bases and J by 6 bases, 26 bases remained unmatched. This CDR3 region has 21 residues. For the CDR3, the DNA is TGTGCCAGCAGCTCGCCGCGGCGGACAGGGAACCTTCGGGCGGCCGGCAATGAGCAGTTCTTC. Translation gives CASSSPRRTGNLRAAGNEQFF.

This clonotype appeared a few times. The chain uses TRBV12-3 or TRBV12-4 and TRBJ2-7; TRBD2 matches 8 bases. The DNA matches TRBJ2-5 better at its end, which makes the J call doubtful. This CDR3 has 15 residues. The DNA for the CDR3 is TGTGCCAGCAGTCTTAGCGGGAAAGGGGTAAAGACCCAGTACTTC. Amino acids: CASSLSGKGVKTQYF.

The V and J genes are TRBV24-1 and TRBJ2-5; a possible D gene is TRBD1 (7 bases). Germline-derived CDR1 and CDR2 are KGHDR and SFDVKD. This CDR3 is 15 amino acids long. Trimming cost V 8 bases and J 1 base, with 16 bases left between them. CDR3 protein: CATNPGGDSQETQYF. The CDR3, as DNA: TGTGCCACCAATCCCGGAGGGGACAGCCAAGAGACCCAGTACTTC.

This clonotype was seen many times. CDR3 in DNA: TGTGCCAGCAGCCTCCGGGACGGTAATCAGCCCCAGCATTTT. Translating it yields CASSLRDGNQPQHF. The genes are TRBV7-2 and TRBJ1-5; a weak D match, TRBD1 (5 bases). The length of the CDR3 is 14 residues. Germline CDR1 and CDR2: SGHTA and FQGNSA. V was trimmed by 5 bases and J by 4 bases, leaving 12 bases between them.

The V gene is TRBV5-6, the J gene TRBJ2-7; D not resolved. Germline-derived CDR1 and CDR2 are SGHDT and YYEEEE. There are 15 residues in the CDR3. Between the trimmed V and J ends, which lost 0 bases and 0 bases, there was a span of 10 bases. The CDR3 DNA is TGTGCCAGCAGCTTGGATCGTTACGACTCCTACGAGCAGTACTTC. It specifies CASSLDRYDSYEQYF.

V and J are TRBV15 and TRBJ2-5; D call uncertain. This CDR3 contains 16 residues. The ends were cut back, 4 bases at V and 1 base at J, with 16 bases in the middle. Germline V lookup: CDR1 LNHNV, CDR2 YYDKDF (reference sequence). CDR3 in DNA: TGTGCCACCAGCATCGTTCGCCATACCCTCCAAGAGACCCAGTACTTC. It translates to CATSIVRHTLQETQYF.

This clonotype was counted a few times. This chain connects TRBV9 to TRBJ2-5; TRBD2 matches 8 bases. The length of the CDR3 is 15 residues. The V segment lost 3 bases and the J segment 5 bases; nucleotides outside the gene matches: 9. CDR1 and CDR2 from the germline V gene are SGDLS and YYNGEE. The CDR3 region has the DNA TGTGCCAGCAGCGCGAGCGGGAGTGGAGAGGAGACCCAGTACTTC. This gives the protein CASSASGSGEETQYF.

This clonotype was counted a few times. The chain recombines TRBV2 with TRBJ2-3; 9 bases fit TRBD1. Unmatched junction bases numbered 9, after V lost 7 bases and J lost 1 base. The CDR3 loop spans 16 amino acids. Germline V gene data show CDR1 as SNHLY and CDR2 as FYNNEI. In DNA, the CDR3 is TGTGCCAGCACGCAACGCCGACAGGGGGGCACAGATACGCAGTATTTT. As protein: CASTQRRQGGTDTQYF.

This clonotype was seen just once. The CDR3 DNA sequence: TGTGCCAGCAGTTTGAACGGGGACGATGAGCAGTTCTTC. Translating it yields CASSLNGDDEQFF. The genes are TRBV12-3 or TRBV12-4 and TRBJ2-5; D is perhaps TRBD1 or TRBD2 (5 bases each). The J call may be faulty, since TRBJ2-1 better matches the DNA end. This CDR3 has 13 residues.

The rearrangement links TRBV7-2 to TRBJ2-6, with D perhaps TRBD2 (6 bases). CDR1 SGHTA and CDR2 FQGNSA come from the germline V gene. The V end was cut by 5 bases, the J end by 0 bases, with 14 bases between. CDR3 size: 17 residues. Written as DNA, the CDR3 is TGTGCCAGCAGCGTCCGGGACTTTATCTCTGGGGCCAACGTCCTGACTTTC. This gives the protein CASSVRDFISGANVLTF.

This clonotype turned up a few times. J is TRBJ1-2 and V is TRBV28; 8 nucleotides line up with TRBD1. There are 14 residues in the CDR3. The V gene's germline CDR1 is MDHEN and CDR2 SYDVKM. V shed 6 bases and J 4 bases; nucleotides not matched to a gene: 7. Here the CDR3 DNA reads TGTGCCAGCAGACCGGACAGGGAAATCTATGGCTACACCTTC. Translating gives CASRPDREIYGYTF.

V gene TRBV6-1 combines with J gene TRBJ1-1, with TRBD1 as a possible D gene (5 bases). Germline V lookup: CDR1 MNHNS, CDR2 SASEGT. With 5 bases removed from V and 4 bases from J, the gap between germline ends came to 20 bases. This CDR3 is built from 16 residues. CDR3 in DNA: TGTGCCAGCAGTCCGAGGCCGGCAGGGCCGAGCACTGAAGCTTTCTTT. It is translated as CASSPRPAGPSTEAFF.

Comment on this clonotype: An end of the junction does not agree with germline; a read error may underlie this. This chain joins TRBV4-3 and TRBJ2-3; a weak D match, TRBD1 (6 bases). Germline CDR1 is LGHNA and CDR2 is YSLEER. The CDR3 is made up of 15 amino acids. The CDR3 nucleotides are TGCGCCAGTAGCCAAGTACAGGGTGGCACAGATACGCAGTATTTT. Residues: CASSQVQGGTDTQYF.

This clonotype has a handful of counts. The chain uses TRBV7-6 and TRBJ2-7; no clear D. Trimming cost V 5 bases and J 7 bases, with 9 bases left between them. Germline loops: CDR1 SGHVS, CDR2 FNYEAQ. The CDR3 spans 11 residues. The CDR3 DNA reads as TGTGCCAGCAGCCTTCATGGGGAGCAGTACTTC. This codes for CASSLHGEQYF.

This rearrangement joins TRBV3-1 to TRBJ2-7; possibly TRBD2 for D (6 bases). V was shortened by 4 bases and J by 1 base, with 11 bases between the two germline ends. The V gene's germline CDR1 is LGHDT and CDR2 YNNKEL (reference sequence). CDR3 length equals 14 residues. The CDR3 region has the DNA TGTGCCAGCAGCCGTTCGGAGGGATCCTACGAGCAGTACTTC. Encoded protein: CASSRSEGSYEQYF.

CDR3 DNA: TGCAGTGCTAGTTTGGACAGAGAGACCCAGTACTTC. The encoded protein is CSASLDRETQYF. This chain connects TRBV20-1 to TRBJ2-5, with D possibly matching TRBD1 (6 bases). CDR1 is DFQATT and CDR2 is SNEGSKA in the germline V gene (reference sequence). V was pared by 3 bases and J by 4 bases, with 9 bases between. This CDR3 has 12 residues.

This clonotype was picked up a small number of times. The chain combines TRBV5-6 with TRBJ2-7; 9 bases line up with TRBD1. V was pared by 1 base and J by 4 bases, with 6 bases of the junction left unmatched. Germline values: CDR1 SGHDT, CDR2 YYEEEE. The CDR3 runs 15 residues. The chain's CDR3 is CASSLPGTGNYEQYF. For the CDR3, the DNA is TGTGCCAGCAGCTTGCCGGGGACAGGGAATTACGAGCAGTACTTC.

Comments on this clonotype: A junction boundary mismatches the germline segment, possibly from a read error. V is TRBV29-1 and J is TRBJ2-3; possible D gene TRBD1, 6 bases. This CDR3 has 14 residues. Germline CDR1 reads SQVTM; CDR2 reads ANQGSEA. The CDR3 coding sequence is TGCAGCGGGGAAGGGACATTCAGCACAGGTACGCAGTATTTT. It encodes CSGEGTFSTGTQYF.